These 25 T cell receptor beta chains originate from one sample sequenced in a study of blood T cell repertoires in COVID-19. The repertoire was sequenced with immunoSEQ multiplex PCR; TCRdb's copy has only in-frame clones and lacks some. The table shows roughly 190,000 clones, with roughly 80% occurring only once. Specimen: peripheral blood. These TCRs come from a human donor in a cohort sampled during active COVID-19.

V usage is TRBV28 and J usage is TRBJ2-2, with a weak D call TRBD2 (5 bases). Trimming stripped 7 bases from V and 6 bases from J, with 15 bases between. Germline lookup yields CDR1 MDHEN and CDR2 SYDVKM. CDR3 size: 14 residues. Here the CDR3 reads CASTPRGGSGELFF. In DNA form, the CDR3 reads TGTGCCAGCACCCCACGGGGTGGCTCCGGGGAGCTGTTTTTT.

The CDR3, as DNA: TGTGCCAGTAAGGTAGGGGGCGGTCAATTTCCGTGGGCTGGGGCCAACGTCCTGACTTTC. It specifies CASKVGGGQFPWAGANVLTF. This chain links TRBV19 with TRBJ2-6, with 7 positions matching TRBD1. The germline V gene encodes CDR1 LNHDA and CDR2 SQIVND (reference sequence). V shed 7 bases, J shed 2 bases, and the junction held 20 bases outside the gene matches. The CDR3 is 20 residues long.

This clone came up a few times. The chain combines TRBV4-1 with TRBJ2-2; 7 bases are a match to TRBD1. Germline V gene lookup returns CDR1 MGHRA and CDR2 YSYEKL. This CDR3 comprises 15 residues. The V gene end was trimmed by 0 bases and the J gene end by 4 bases; junction bases not matched to a gene: 2. In DNA form, the CDR3 reads TGCGCCAGCAGCCAAGATGACAGGGTCACCGGGGAGCTGTTTTTT. Protein: CASSQDDRVTGELFF.

The chain's CDR3 is CASSARGTNTGELFF. DNA of the CDR3: TGTGCCAGCAGTGCCAGAGGGACGAACACCGGGGAGCTGTTTTTT. The gene calls are TRBV9 and TRBJ2-2; maybe TRBD2 (5 bases). Germline V CDR1 and CDR2: SGDLS, YYNGEE. This CDR3 is 15 amino acids long. With 5 bases removed from V and 0 bases from J, the gap between germline ends came to 11 bases.

The V call is TRBV19, the J call TRBJ2-3; 8 nucleotides align to TRBD2. Germline assignment: CDR1 LNHDA and CDR2 SQIVND (reference sequence). CDR3 length: 16 residues. The V and J ends lost 4 bases and 1 base, in that order; junction bases with no gene match: 7. In DNA form, the CDR3 reads TGTGCCAGTAGTAAATTCGAGACTAGCGGCACAGATACGCAGTATTTT. This translates into CASSKFETSGTDTQYF.

This clone was counted once. J is TRBJ1-4 and V is TRBV3-1 (or the pseudogene TRBV3-2), with TRBD1 identical over 9 bases. Trimming cost V 4 bases and J 7 bases; bases outside gene matches: 4. This CDR3 comprises 14 residues. In germline, CDR1 is LGHDT, CDR2 YNNKEL (reference sequence). CDR3 coding DNA: TGTGCCAGCAGCCCCCGGACAGGGGTTGAAAAACTGTTTTTT. Translating it yields CASSPRTGVEKLFF.

The rearrangement links TRBV7-2 to TRBJ2-5; unclear D gene. CDR3 size: 14 residues. Per the germline V gene, CDR1 is SGHTA and CDR2 is FQGNSA. V shed 4 bases and J shed 1 base, with 10 bases lying between them. The CDR3 DNA follows: TGTGCCAGCAGCTCAATAGCAGTCCAAGAGACCCAGTACTTC. This codes for CASSSIAVQETQYF.

The rearrangement joins TRBV3-1 (or the pseudogene TRBV3-2) to TRBJ2-6; 7 bases match TRBD2. The CDR3 loop spans 16 amino acids. The germline gives CDR1 LGHDT, CDR2 YNNKEL (reference sequence). J lost 2 bases, V lost 0 bases, and 1 base had no gene match. The CDR3 spells CASSQEGGAGANVLTF. The CDR3 DNA sequence: TGTGCCAGCAGCCAAGAGGGGGGGGCTGGGGCCAACGTCCTGACTTTC.

This sequence joins TRBV5-1 and TRBJ2-2; TRBD1 is a possible D gene (6 bases). The CDR3 length is 16 residues. Looked up from germline, CDR1 is SGHRS and CDR2 is YFSETQ. The V and J ends lost 1 base and 2 bases respectively, with 12 bases between them. The CDR3 protein is CASSLFRGGNTGELFF. The CDR3 bases are TGCGCCAGCAGCTTGTTCCGAGGGGGTAACACCGGGGAGCTGTTTTTT.

Here the CDR3 DNA reads TGTGCCAGCAGTCTCCGGACAGGGAACTACAATGAGCAGTTCTTC. Translated: CASSLRTGNYNEQFF. The J gene is TRBJ2-1, the V gene TRBV6-5; 8 positions agree with TRBD1. V was clipped by 5 bases and J by 3 bases; unmatched bases: 6. The CDR3 runs to 15 residues. Germline V gives CDR1 MNHEY, CDR2 SVGAGI.

The V and J genes are TRBV19 and TRBJ2-2, with 8 bases lining up with TRBD1. Trimming cost V 3 bases and J 3 bases; bases outside gene matches: 0. CDR3 length: 14 amino acids. The germline gives CDR1 LNHDA, CDR2 SQIVND (reference sequence). The CDR3 nucleotides read TGTGCCAGTAGTATGACAGGGGACACCGGGGAGCTGTTTTTT. Amino acid sequence: CASSMTGDTGELFF.

The gene calls are TRBV6-1 and TRBJ2-7; 12 bases are a match to TRBD1. After removal of 4 bases from V and 5 bases from J, the junction contained 9 bases not matched to a gene. The germline gives CDR1 MNHNS, CDR2 SASEGT. The CDR3 loop spans 16 amino acids. The CDR3 sequence: CASSGGPGTGGDEQYF. In DNA, the CDR3 is TGTGCCAGCAGTGGTGGGCCCGGGACAGGGGGCGACGAGCAGTACTTC.

The V and J genes are TRBV10-3 and TRBJ2-1; the match to TRBD1 covers 11 bases. The CDR3 runs to 15 residues. The germline V gene has CDR1 ENHRY and CDR2 SYGVKD. V lost 8 bases and J lost 7; bases outside the gene matches: 10. CDR3 DNA: TGTGCCATCGGAACATCGGGACAGGGGGGTAATGAGCAGTTCTTC. The encoded protein is CAIGTSGQGGNEQFF.

The J gene is TRBJ2-7, the V gene TRBV2, with D maybe TRBD1 (5 bases). Deletions cut 10 bases from V and 3 bases from J, with 13 bases between. Germline V gene sequence: CDR1 SNHLY, CDR2 FYNNEI. This CDR3 has 12 amino acids. The CDR3 reads CANRLENYEQYV. In nucleotides, the CDR3 is TGTGCCAACAGGTTGGAGAACTACGAGCAGTACGTC.

This clone was observed once. The chain is built from TRBV5-1 and TRBJ2-5; TRBD2 is a possible D gene (5 bases). The V gene's germline CDR1 is SGHRS and CDR2 YFSETQ. Trimming cost V 6 bases and J 7 bases, with 13 bases left between them. CDR3 length: 12 amino acids. The CDR3 reads CASNPLGGTQYF. CDR3 sequence (DNA): TGCGCCAGCAACCCCCTAGGAGGGACCCAGTACTTC.

The rearrangement uses TRBV19 and TRBJ2-6; D possibly corresponds to TRBD2 (6 bases). V was cut by 3 bases and J by 1 base, with 16 bases left in between. This CDR3 spans 18 amino acids. CDR1 is LNHDA, CDR2 SQIVND, per germline (reference sequence). CDR3 residues: CASSMAGGYLSGANVLTF. The DNA of the CDR3 is TGTGCCAGTAGTATGGCCGGGGGATATTTGTCTGGGGCCAACGTCCTGACTTTC.

Details on this clone: A junction boundary mismatches the germline segment, possibly from a read error. The CDR3, as DNA: TGTGCTAGCAGCGCTAGCGGGGGGACCAATGAGCAGTTCTTC. Translating gives CASSASGGTNEQFF. This chain joins TRBV7-7 and TRBJ2-1, with 11 bases that match TRBD2. Germline V gene data show CDR1 as SSHAT and CDR2 as FNYEAQ (reference sequence). There are 14 residues in the CDR3.

The V and J genes are TRBV5-1 and TRBJ2-6, with 8 bases that match TRBD2. CDR3 size: 18 residues. Germline V CDR1 and CDR2: SGHRS, YFSETQ. V lost 0 bases to trimming and J lost 2 bases; unmatched junction nucleotides: 7. The CDR3 DNA is TGCGCCAGCAGCTTGGGTAACGGGAGGGCTACTGGGGCCAACGTCCTGACTTTC. Protein product: CASSLGNGRATGANVLTF.

The genes are TRBV20-1 and TRBJ2-3; the D is unclear. The CDR3 loop spans 11 amino acids. Germline V lookup: CDR1 DFQATT, CDR2 SNEGSKA (reference sequence). Between the trimmed V and J ends, which lost 3 bases and 1 base, there was a span of 2 bases. The CDR3 region is CSASGTDTQYF. CDR3 bases: TGCAGTGCTAGCGGCACAGATACGCAGTATTTT.

This clone was observed a handful of times. This specimen includes other DNA sequences encoding the same CDR3. The rearrangement joins TRBV7-9 to TRBJ2-2; D remains unclear. The V gene's germline CDR1 is SEHNR and CDR2 FQNEAQ (reference sequence). Trimming stripped 4 bases from V and 0 bases from J, with 6 bases between. This CDR3 comprises 14 residues. CDR3 DNA sequence: TGTGCCAGCAGCTATTCGGCGAACACCGGGGAGCTGTTTTTT. Translation: CASSYSANTGELFF.

The chain recombines TRBV11-2 with TRBJ2-7; the match to TRBD2 covers 13 bases. Germline V gene sequence: CDR1 SGHAT, CDR2 FQNNGV. The CDR3 consists of 16 residues. J gave up 2 bases and V 2 bases, and 3 bases lay outside the gene matches. CDR3 loop: CASSLFGTSGTYEQYF. In DNA form, the CDR3 reads TGTGCCAGCAGCTTATTTGGGACTAGCGGGACCTACGAGCAGTACTTC.

V gene TRBV24-1 combines with J gene TRBJ2-1, with 8 positions matching TRBD2. The CDR3 has 16 amino acids. In germline, CDR1 is KGHDR, CDR2 SFDVKD. The trim removed 5 bases at V and 3 bases at J, leaving 8 bases unmatched. CDR3 DNA: TGTGCCACCAGTGGTCCCAGCGGGGGTCTCTACAATGAGCAGTTCTTC. Protein sequence: CATSGPSGGLYNEQFF.

V is TRBV7-9 and J is TRBJ2-2, with 9 bases lining up with TRBD1. V was pared by 5 bases and J by 7 bases, with 11 bases of the junction left unmatched. In germline, CDR1 is SEHNR, CDR2 FQNEAQ (reference sequence). The CDR3 sequence is 16 residues long. The CDR3 bases are TGTGCCAGCAGCCGGAGGTTACAGGGGGCCGTCGGGGAGCTGTTTTTT. This encodes CASSRRLQGAVGELFF.

This chain joins TRBV11-3 and TRBJ1-1, with D perhaps matching TRBD1 (5 bases). In germline, CDR1 is SGHNT, CDR2 YENEEA. V was clipped by 4 bases and J by 10 bases, with 13 bases between them. This CDR3 has 12 amino acids. The CDR3 region has the DNA TGTGCCAGCAGCTCCAGCCGGGGGGGAGCTTTCTTT. It encodes CASSSSRGGAFF. Combining the CDR3 with reference TRBV11-3 and TRBJ1-1 gives the whole variable domain EAGVVQSPRYKIIEKKQPVAFWCNPISGHNTLYWYLQNLGQGPELLIRYENEEAVDDSQLPKDRFSAERLKGVDSTLKIQPAELGDSAVYLCASSSSRGGAFFGQGTRLTVV.

This rearrangement joins TRBV9 to TRBJ1-3, with D possibly TRBD1 on 5 matching bases. CDR1 is SGDLS, CDR2 YYNGEE, per germline. CDR3 length equals 17 residues. V gave up 2 bases and J gave up 0 bases, with 15 bases separating them. The DNA for the CDR3 is TGTGCCAGCAGCGTCGAATTGTGGGGCAGCTCTGGAAACACCATATATTTT. Protein product: CASSVELWGSSGNTIYF.